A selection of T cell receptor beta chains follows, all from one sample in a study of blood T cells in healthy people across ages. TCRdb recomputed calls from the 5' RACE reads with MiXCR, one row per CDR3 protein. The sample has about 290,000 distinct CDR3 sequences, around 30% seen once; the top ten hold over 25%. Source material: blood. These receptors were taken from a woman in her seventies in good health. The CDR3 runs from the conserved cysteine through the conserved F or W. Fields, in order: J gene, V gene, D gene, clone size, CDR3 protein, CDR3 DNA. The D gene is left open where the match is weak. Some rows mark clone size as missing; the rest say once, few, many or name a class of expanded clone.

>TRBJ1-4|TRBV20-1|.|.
CSAIAGEKLFF
TGCAGTGCCATCGCGGGTGAAAAACTGTTTTTT
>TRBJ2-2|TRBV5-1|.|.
CASRTGTTNTGELFF
TGCGCCAGCCGAACCGGGACGACGAACACCGGGGAGCTGTTTTTT
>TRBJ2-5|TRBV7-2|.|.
CASSLGDISGRYF
TGTGCCAGCAGCTTAGGGGACATCTCAGGCAGGTACTTC
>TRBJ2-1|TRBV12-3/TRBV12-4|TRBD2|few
CASILAGMGGNEQFF
TGTGCCAGCATTTTAGCGGGAATGGGTGGCAATGAGCAGTTCTTC
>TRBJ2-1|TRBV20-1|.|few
CSASRAGHYNEQFF
TGCAGTGCTTCTCGGGCGGGGCACTACAATGAGCAGTTCTTC
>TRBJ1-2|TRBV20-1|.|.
CRVRSGRYGYTF
TGCAGGGTCCGCAGCGGTCGCTATGGCTACACCTTC
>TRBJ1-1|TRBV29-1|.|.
CSVFLNTEAFF
TGCAGCGTCTTCCTGAACACTGAAGCTTTCTTT
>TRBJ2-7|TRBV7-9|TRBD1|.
CASSLARTGGDYEQYF
TGTGCCAGCAGCTTAGCCAGGACAGGGGGTGACTACGAGCAGTACTTC
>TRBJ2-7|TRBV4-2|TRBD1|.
CASSRLDRGATYEQYF
TGTGCCAGCAGCCGGCTAGACAGGGGGGCGACCTACGAGCAGTACTTC
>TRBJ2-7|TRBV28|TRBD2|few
CASSHGGTYEQYF
TGTGCCAGCAGTCACGGGGGGACCTACGAGCAGTACTTC
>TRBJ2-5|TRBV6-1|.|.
CASSEGPGTQETQYF
TGTGCCAGCAGTGAGGGGCCAGGGACCCAAGAGACCCAGTACTTC
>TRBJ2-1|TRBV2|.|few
CASRLKTNEQFF
TGTGCCAGCAGGCTTAAGACCAATGAGCAGTTCTTC
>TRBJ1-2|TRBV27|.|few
CASSRLQQGYGYTF
TGTGCCAGCAGTCGACTCCAACAGGGCTATGGCTACACCTTC
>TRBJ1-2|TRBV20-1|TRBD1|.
CSASGQGAVGYTF
TGCAGTGCTAGTGGACAGGGGGCGGTTGGCTACACCTTC
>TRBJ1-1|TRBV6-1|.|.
CASRGRLNTEAFF
TGTGCCAGCAGAGGGAGGTTAAACACTGAAGCTTTCTTT
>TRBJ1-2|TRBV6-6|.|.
CASSPDPYGYTF
TGTGCCAGCAGCCCAGACCCGTATGGCTACACCTTC
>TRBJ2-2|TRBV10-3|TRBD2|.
CAIRRTSDTGELFF
TGTGCCATCAGGCGGACTAGTGATACCGGGGAGCTGTTTTTT
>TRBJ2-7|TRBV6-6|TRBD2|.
CASRRSGRVHEQYF
TGTGCCAGCAGACGCAGCGGGAGGGTCCACGAGCAGTACTTC
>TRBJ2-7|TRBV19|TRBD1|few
CASSRTGTGYEQYF
TGTGCCAGTAGCAGAACCGGGACAGGTTACGAGCAGTACTTC
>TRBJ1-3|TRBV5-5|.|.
CASSTGSSGNTIHF
TGTGCCAGCAGCACCGGTAGCTCTGGAAACACCATACATTTT
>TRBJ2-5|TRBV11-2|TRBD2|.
CASSRPGTSGKYSYQETQYF
TGTGCCAGCAGCCGCCCCGGGACTAGCGGAAAATATTCGTACCAAGAGACCCAGTACTTC
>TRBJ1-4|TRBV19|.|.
CASSIDLRTATNEKLFF
TGTGCCAGTAGTATAGATCTACGGACGGCAACTAATGAAAAACTGTTTTTT
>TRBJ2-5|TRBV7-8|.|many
CASNKGTDQETQYF
TGTGCCAGCAACAAAGGGACCGACCAAGAGACCCAGTACTTC
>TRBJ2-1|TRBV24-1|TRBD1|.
CATTLGQGLDNEQFF
TGTGCCACCACTTTAGGACAGGGGCTAGACAATGAGCAGTTCTTC
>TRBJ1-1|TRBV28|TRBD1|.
CASRIQGIGMNTEAFF
TGTGCCAGCAGAATACAGGGGATTGGGATGAACACTGAAGCTTTCTTT
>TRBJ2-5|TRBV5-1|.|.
CASSPTSVPGGMETQYF
TGCGCCAGCAGCCCCACCAGCGTTCCTGGGGGCATGGAGACCCAGTACTTC
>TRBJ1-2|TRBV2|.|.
CASSRGGSNYGYTF
TGTGCCAGCTCTCGAGGAGGATCTAACTATGGCTACACCTTC
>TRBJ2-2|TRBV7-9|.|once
CASGRDGGELFF
TGTGCCAGCGGGAGAGACGGCGGGGAGCTGTTTTTT
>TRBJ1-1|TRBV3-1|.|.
CASSQFGNTEAFF
TGTGCCAGCAGCCAATTCGGGAACACTGAAGCTTTCTTT
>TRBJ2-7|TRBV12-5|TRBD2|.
CASGLPTSVGPYEQYF
TGTGCTAGTGGTTTGCCGACTAGCGTGGGCCCCTACGAGCAGTACTTC
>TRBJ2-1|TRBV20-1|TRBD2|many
CSARRENRRDEQFF
TGCAGTGCTAGGCGGGAGAATAGGAGAGATGAGCAGTTCTTC
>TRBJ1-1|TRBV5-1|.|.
CASSLEGPWAEAFF
TGCGCCAGCAGCTTAGAGGGCCCTTGGGCTGAAGCTTTCTTT
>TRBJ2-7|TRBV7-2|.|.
CASSTRSSTYEQYF
TGTGCCAGCAGCACCCGGTCGTCCACCTACGAGCAGTACTTC
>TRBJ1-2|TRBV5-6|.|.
CASSLGKAPLGGYTF
TGTGCCAGCAGCTTAGGGAAGGCCCCTCTCGGGGGCTACACCTTC
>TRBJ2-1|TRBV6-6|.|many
CASSYSIAQNEQFF
TGTGCCAGCAGTTACTCGATAGCCCAGAATGAGCAGTTCTTC
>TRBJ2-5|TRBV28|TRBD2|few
CASGKERTAGGREQYF
TGTGCCAGCGGAAAGGAACGAACAGCGGGAGGACGGGAGCAGTACTTC
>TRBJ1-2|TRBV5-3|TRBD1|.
CARSSRDRPSFYGYTF
TGTGCCAGAAGCTCACGGGACAGACCTTCCTTCTATGGCTACACCTTC
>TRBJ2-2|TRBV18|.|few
CASSPWAGNTGELFF
TGTGCCAGCTCACCATGGGCAGGGAACACCGGGGAGCTGTTTTTT
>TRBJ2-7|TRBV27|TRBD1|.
CASSQRTGGIYEQYF
TGTGCCAGCAGTCAGAGGACAGGGGGGATCTACGAGCAGTACTTC
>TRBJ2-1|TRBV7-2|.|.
CASSLSGTSKNGQFF
TGTGCCAGCAGCTTATCGGGGACGTCGAAGAATGGGCAGTTCTTC
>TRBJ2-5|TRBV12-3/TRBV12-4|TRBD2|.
CASGGLAGVETQYF
TGTGCCAGCGGGGGACTAGCGGGAGTAGAGACCCAGTACTTC
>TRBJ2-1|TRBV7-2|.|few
CASSRSLGSYNEQFF
TGTGCCAGCAGTCGTTCCCTAGGCTCATACAATGAGCAGTTCTTC
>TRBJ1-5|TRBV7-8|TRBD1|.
CASRTGTGDQPQHF
TGTGCCAGCAGGACAGGGACAGGGGATCAGCCCCAGCATTTT
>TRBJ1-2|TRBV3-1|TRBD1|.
CASSQGQFYGYTF
TGTGCCAGCAGCCAGGGACAGTTCTATGGCTACACCTTC
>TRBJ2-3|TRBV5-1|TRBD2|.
CASGLSGTQADTQYF
TGCGCCAGCGGCCTTAGCGGGACCCAGGCAGATACGCAGTATTTT
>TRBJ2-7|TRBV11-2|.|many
CASSRSPGAAYEQYF
TGTGCCAGCAGCCGATCACCAGGCGCAGCCTACGAGCAGTACTTC
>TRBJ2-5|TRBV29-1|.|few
CSVPGSRETQYF
TGCAGCGTTCCAGGGTCTCGGGAGACCCAGTACTTC
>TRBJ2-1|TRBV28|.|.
CASSLGKTGSRQFF
TGTGCCAGCAGTTTAGGGAAAACGGGGTCTAGGCAGTTCTTC
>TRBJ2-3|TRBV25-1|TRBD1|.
CASSVGGQGVGDTQYF
TGTGCCAGCAGTGTGGGGGGACAGGGGGTAGGAGATACGCAGTATTTT
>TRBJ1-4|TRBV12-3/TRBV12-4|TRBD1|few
CASSQAGAGGVRGEKLFF
TGTGCCAGCAGTCAAGCCGGGGCAGGGGGCGTTAGGGGTGAAAAACTGTTTTTT
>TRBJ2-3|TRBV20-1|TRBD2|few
CSARDPSGGVVRDTQYF
TGCAGTGCTAGAGATCCTAGCGGAGGAGTAGTACGGGATACGCAGTATTTT
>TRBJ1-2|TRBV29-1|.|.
CSVVSGDGRGYTF
TGCAGCGTTGTTTCGGGGGATGGTCGTGGCTACACCTTC
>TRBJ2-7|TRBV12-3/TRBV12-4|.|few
CASSRATYEQYF
TGTGCCAGCAGTCGCGCGACCTACGAGCAGTACTTC
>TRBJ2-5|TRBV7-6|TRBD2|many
CASSLVSGETQYF
TGTGCCAGCAGCTTAGTTAGCGGGGAGACCCAGTACTTC
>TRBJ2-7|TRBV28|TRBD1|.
CASSLDRGDAYEQYF
TGTGCCAGCAGCCTGGACAGGGGGGATGCCTACGAGCAGTACTTC
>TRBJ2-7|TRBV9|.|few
CASSVGYSGAEQYF
TGTGCCAGCAGCGTAGGTTACTCAGGGGCCGAGCAGTACTTC
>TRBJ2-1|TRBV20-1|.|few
CSARRTADEQFF
TGCAGTGCTAGAAGGACGGCGGACGAGCAGTTCTTC
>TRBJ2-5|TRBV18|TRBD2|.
CASSPEGGPETQYF
TGTGCCAGCTCACCAGAGGGAGGGCCAGAGACCCAGTACTTC
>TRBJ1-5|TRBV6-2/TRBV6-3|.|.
CASSYSEVGAEHF
TGTGCCAGCAGTTACTCCGAGGTTGGGGCCGAGCATTTT